The entry below describes one T cell receptor beta chain. Germline lookup yields CDR1 MDHEN and CDR2 SYDVKM. V was pared by 6 bases and J by 7 bases, with 12 bases between. The CDR3 covers 12 residues. Individuals aged about 18 to 95 years were recruited from 24 US areas. Authors' methods: Amplification of reference gene primers provided the estimated nucleated cell counts. Measured with immunoSEQ multiplex PCR; TCRdb has only the in-frame clones, and not every one. D and trimming come from the DNA, and the V and J calls and clone size come from that table. This table has about 350,000 clones, 88% appearing once. The sample is drawn from a study of blood T cell repertoires in COVID-19. Overall study context: Material from acute and convalescent COVID-19 was sourced from the United States, Italy and Spain.

This clonotype was obtained from a woman in her twenties or thirties who had been exposed to COVID-19. Sequenced input: PBMCs or T cells enriched from blood (not recorded which). V gene TRBV28 combines with J gene TRBJ1-1, with D possibly matching TRBD1 (5 bases). The CDR3: CASRSGGIEAFF. CDR3 nucleotide sequence: TGTGCCAGCAGGTCGGGGGGGATTGAAGCTTTCTTT.